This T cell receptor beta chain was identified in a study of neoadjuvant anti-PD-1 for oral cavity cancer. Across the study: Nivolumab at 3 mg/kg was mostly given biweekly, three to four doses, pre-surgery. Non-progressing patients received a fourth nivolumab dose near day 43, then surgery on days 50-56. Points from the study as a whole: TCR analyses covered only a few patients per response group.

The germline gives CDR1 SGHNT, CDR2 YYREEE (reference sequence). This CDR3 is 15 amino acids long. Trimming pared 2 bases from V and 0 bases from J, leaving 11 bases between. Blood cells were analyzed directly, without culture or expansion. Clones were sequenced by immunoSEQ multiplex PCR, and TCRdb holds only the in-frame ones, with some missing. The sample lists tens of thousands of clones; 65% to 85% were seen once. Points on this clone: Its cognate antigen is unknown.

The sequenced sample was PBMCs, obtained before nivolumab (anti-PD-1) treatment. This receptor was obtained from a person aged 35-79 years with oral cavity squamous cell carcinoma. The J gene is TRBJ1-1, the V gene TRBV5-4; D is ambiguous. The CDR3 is CASSFWTGMNTEAFF. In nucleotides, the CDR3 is TGTGCCAGCAGCTTTTGGACGGGCATGAACACTGAAGCTTTCTTT.